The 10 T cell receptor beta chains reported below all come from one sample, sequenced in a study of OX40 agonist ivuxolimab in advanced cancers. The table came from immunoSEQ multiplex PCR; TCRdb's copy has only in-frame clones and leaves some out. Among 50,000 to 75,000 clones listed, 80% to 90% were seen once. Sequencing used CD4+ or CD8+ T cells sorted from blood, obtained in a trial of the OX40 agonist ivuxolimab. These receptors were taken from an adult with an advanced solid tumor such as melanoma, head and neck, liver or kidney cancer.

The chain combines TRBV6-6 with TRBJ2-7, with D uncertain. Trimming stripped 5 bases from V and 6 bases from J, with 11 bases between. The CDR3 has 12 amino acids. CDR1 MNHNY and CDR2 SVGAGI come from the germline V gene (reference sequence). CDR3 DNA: TGTGCCAGCAGTAACGCTTGGAGCGAGCAGTACTTC. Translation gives CASSNAWSEQYF.

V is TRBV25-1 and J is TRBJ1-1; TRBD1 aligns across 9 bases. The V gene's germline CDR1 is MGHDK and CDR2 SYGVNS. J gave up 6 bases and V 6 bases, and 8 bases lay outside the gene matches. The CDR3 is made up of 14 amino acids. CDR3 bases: TGTGCCAGCAGGGAGACAGGGGGAGCGGCTGAAGCTTTCTTT. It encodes CASRETGGAAEAFF.

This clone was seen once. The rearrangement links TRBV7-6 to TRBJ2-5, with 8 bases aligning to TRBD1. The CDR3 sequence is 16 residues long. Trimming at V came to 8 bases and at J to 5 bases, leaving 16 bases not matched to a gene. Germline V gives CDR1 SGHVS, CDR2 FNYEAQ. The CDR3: CASRSFLAGGKETQYF. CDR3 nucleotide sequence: TGTGCCAGCCGTTCCTTCTTGGCAGGGGGCAAGGAGACCCAGTACTTC. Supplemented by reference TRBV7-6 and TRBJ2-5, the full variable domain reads GAGVSQSPRYKVTKRGQDVALRCDPISGHVSLYWYRQALGQGPEFLTYFNYEAQQDKSGLPNDRFSAERPEGSISTLTIQRTEQRDSAMYRCASRSFLAGGKETQYFGPGTRLLVL.

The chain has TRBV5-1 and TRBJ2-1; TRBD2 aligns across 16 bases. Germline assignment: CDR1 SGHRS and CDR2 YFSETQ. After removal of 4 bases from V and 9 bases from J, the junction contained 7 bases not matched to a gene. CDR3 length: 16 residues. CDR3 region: CASSPGTSGGAGEQFF. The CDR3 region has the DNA TGCGCCAGCAGCCCTGGGACTAGCGGGGGGGCGGGTGAGCAGTTCTTC.

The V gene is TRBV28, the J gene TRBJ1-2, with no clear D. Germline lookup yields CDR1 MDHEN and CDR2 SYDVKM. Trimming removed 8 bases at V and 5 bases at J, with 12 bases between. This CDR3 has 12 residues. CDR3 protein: CASEGTVYGYTF. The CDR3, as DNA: TGTGCCAGCGAGGGTACTGTTTATGGCTACACCTTC.

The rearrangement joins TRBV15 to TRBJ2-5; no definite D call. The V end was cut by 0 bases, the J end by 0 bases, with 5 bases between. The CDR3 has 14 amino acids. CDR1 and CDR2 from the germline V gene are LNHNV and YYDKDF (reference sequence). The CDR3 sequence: CATSRDSYQETQYF. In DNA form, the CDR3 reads TGTGCCACCAGCAGAGACTCGTACCAAGAGACCCAGTACTTC. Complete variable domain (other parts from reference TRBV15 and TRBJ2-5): DAMVIQNPRYQVTQFGKPVTLSCSQTLNHNVMYWYQQKSSQAPKLLFHYYDKDFNNEADTPDNFQSRRPNTSFCFLDIRSPGLGDTAMYLCATSRDSYQETQYFGPGTRLLVL.

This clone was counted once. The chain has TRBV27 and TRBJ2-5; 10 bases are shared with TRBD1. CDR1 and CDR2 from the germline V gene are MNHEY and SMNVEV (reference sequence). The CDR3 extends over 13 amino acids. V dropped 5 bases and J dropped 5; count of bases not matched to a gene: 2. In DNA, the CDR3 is TGTGCCAGCAGTCGGGGACAGGGGGAGACCCAGTACTTC. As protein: CASSRGQGETQYF.

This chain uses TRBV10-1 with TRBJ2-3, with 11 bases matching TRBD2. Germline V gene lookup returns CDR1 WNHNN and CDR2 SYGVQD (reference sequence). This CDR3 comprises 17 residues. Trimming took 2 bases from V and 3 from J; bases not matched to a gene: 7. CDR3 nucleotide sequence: TGCGCCAGCAGTGAGGGGCCCAGGACTAGCGGGACAGATACGCAGTATTTT. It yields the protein CASSEGPRTSGTDTQYF.

For the CDR3, the DNA is TGTGCCAGCAGCTCGGACAGTTCCTACGAGCAGTACTTC. Protein sequence: CASSSDSSYEQYF. The V gene is TRBV7-2, the J gene TRBJ2-7; TRBD1 might be the D (6 bases). Germline CDR1 reads SGHTA; CDR2 reads FQGNSA. This CDR3 is built from 13 residues. V shed 4 bases and J shed 1 base, with 8 bases lying between them.

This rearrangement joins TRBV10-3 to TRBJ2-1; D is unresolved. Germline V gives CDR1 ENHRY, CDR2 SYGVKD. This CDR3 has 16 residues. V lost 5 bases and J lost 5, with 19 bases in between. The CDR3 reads CAISSSSVSWDNEQFF. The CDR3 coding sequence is TGTGCCATCAGTTCCTCCAGTGTCTCTTGGGACAATGAGCAGTTCTTC.